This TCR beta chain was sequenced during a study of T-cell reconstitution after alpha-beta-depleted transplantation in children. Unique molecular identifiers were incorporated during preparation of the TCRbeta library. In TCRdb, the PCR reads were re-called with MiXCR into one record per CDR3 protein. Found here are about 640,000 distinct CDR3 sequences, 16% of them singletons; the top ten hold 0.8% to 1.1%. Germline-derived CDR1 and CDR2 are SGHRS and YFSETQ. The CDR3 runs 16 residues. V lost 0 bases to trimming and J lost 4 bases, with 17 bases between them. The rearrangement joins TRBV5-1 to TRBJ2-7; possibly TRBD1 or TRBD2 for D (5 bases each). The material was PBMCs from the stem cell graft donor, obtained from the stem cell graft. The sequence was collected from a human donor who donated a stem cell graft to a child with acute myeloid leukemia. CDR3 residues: CASSLEEGTTWYEQYF. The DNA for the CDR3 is TGCGCCAGCAGCTTGGAAGAAGGGACGACGTGGTACGAGCAGTACTTC.